This T cell receptor (beta chain) was documented in a study of OX40 agonist ivuxolimab in advanced cancers. At the level of the study: In this trial design, patients received ivuxolimab intravenously at 0.01 to 10 mg/kg every 2 weeks. Study findings and constraints: On average, CD8+ T cells showed a greater number of expanded clones than CD4+.

Per the germline V gene, CDR1 is KGHSH and CDR2 is LQKENI. V was pared by 5 bases and J by 1 base, with 12 bases between. The CDR3 contains 14 residues. Sequencing used immunoSEQ multiplex PCR; TCRdb keeps in-frame clones, though not all of them. This repertoire shows about 100,000 clones, less than 95% found once; its top ten account for approximately 0.54%. As regards this clone: Its antigen is unknown.

The clonotype was recovered from an adult with an advanced solid tumor such as melanoma, head and neck, liver or kidney cancer. This chain links TRBV18 with TRBJ2-7; either TRBD1 or TRBD2 may supply D (5 bases each). The starting material was CD4+ or CD8+ T cells sorted from blood, obtained in a trial of the OX40 agonist ivuxolimab. CDR3 protein: CASSKGRLSYEQYF. CDR3 bases: TGTGCCAGCTCAAAGGGACGGCTATCCTACGAGCAGTACTTC.